This T cell receptor (beta chain) was sequenced during a study of CD8 T cells in ankylosing spondylitis. This clonotype was observed a handful of times. The V end was cut by 0 bases, the J end by 5 bases, with 14 bases between. The CDR3 runs 15 residues. In germline, CDR1 is SGDLS, CDR2 YYNGEE. Researchers built TCR beta libraries using quantitative 5'-RACE with molecular barcodes. TCRdb called the 5' RACE reads again in MiXCR, with one record for every CDR3 protein. The sample includes 25,000 to 35,000 distinct CDR3 sequences, 4.5% to 5.5% of them seen just once. The chain has TRBV9 and TRBJ2-5, with D possibly being TRBD1 or TRBD2 (5 bases each). The clonotype comes from a female donor with ankylosing spondylitis or in good health (not recorded which). The sequencing input was blood, either unsorted or a sorted T cell fraction (not recorded which). CDR3 bases: TGTGCCAGCAGCGTAGCAGGGAGCTGGAGCGAGACCCAGTACTTC. Protein product: CASSVAGSWSETQYF.